This T cell receptor (beta chain) was sequenced during a study of blood T cell repertoires in COVID-19. Background on the study: Samples taken during acute and convalescent COVID-19 were collected in the United States, Italy and Spain. PBMCs, B-cell-depleted T cells, or T cells provided the cDNA or gDNA that made up the material.

Looked up from germline, CDR1 is GTSNPN and CDR2 is SVGIG (reference sequence). The CDR3 extends over 15 amino acids. Trimming took 3 bases from V and 5 from J; bases not matched to a gene: 9. In the study's own analysis: It was from reference gene primer amplification that nucleated cell counts were estimated. Profiled with immunoSEQ multiplex PCR; TCRdb holds only in-frame clones, not every one. V, J and clone size were drawn from that table, and D and trimming were deduced from the DNA. The sample consists of about 200,000 clones, about 82% of them appearing once. The sequenced sample consisted of peripheral blood. This rearrangement joins TRBV30 to TRBJ2-2, with 7 nucleotides matching TRBD2. This receptor was taken from a woman of 80 years or more with acute or convalescent COVID-19. The CDR3 DNA follows: TGTGCCTGGAGCGGGGCGGCGGGAGAGACCGGGGAGCTGTTTTTT. Protein: CAWSGAAGETGELFF. Supplemented by reference TRBV30 and TRBJ2-2, the full variable domain reads SQTIHQWPATLVQPVGSPLSLECTVEGTSNPNLYWYRQAAGRGLQLLFYSVGIGQISSEVPQNLSASRPQDRQFILSSKKLLLSDSGFYLCAWSGAAGETGELFFGEGSRLTVL.